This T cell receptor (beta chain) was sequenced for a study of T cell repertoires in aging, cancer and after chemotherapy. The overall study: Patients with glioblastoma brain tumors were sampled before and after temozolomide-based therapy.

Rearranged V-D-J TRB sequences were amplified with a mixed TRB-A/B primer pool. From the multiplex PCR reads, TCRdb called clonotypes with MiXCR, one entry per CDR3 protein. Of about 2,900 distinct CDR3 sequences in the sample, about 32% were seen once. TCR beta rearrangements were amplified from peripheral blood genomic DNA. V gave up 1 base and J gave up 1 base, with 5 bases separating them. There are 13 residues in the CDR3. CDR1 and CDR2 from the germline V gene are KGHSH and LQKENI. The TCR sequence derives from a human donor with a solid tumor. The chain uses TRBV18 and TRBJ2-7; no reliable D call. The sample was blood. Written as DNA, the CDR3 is TGTGCCAGCTCACCACTAGCATCCTACGAGCAGTACTTC. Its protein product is CASSPLASYEQYF.